This T cell receptor beta chain was identified during a study of shared clonotypes between healthy human individuals. This CDR3 is 15 amino acids long. The V gene's germline CDR1 is WNHNN and CDR2 SYGVQD (reference sequence). The V and J ends lost 6 bases and 1 base respectively, with 13 bases between them. Per the original data handling: Filtering differed for immunoSEQ, which gave only junction sequences without quality scores. Assay: immunoSEQ multiplex PCR; the TCRdb copy retains only in-frame clones and omits some. V, J and clone size are those of that table, while D and trimming were read from the DNA. The data show around 200,000 clones, with about 66% seen just once and 10% held by the top ten.

The receptor was derived from a man aged 25-45 years in good health. Input material: memory CD4+ T cells sorted from blood. The subset: CD45RA-negative fraction. The chain uses TRBV10-1 and TRBJ2-1; the D is unclear. The CDR3 reads CASSPQSTSYNEQFF. In nucleotides, the CDR3 is TGCGCCAGCAGCCCCCAGAGTACTTCCTACAATGAGCAGTTCTTC.